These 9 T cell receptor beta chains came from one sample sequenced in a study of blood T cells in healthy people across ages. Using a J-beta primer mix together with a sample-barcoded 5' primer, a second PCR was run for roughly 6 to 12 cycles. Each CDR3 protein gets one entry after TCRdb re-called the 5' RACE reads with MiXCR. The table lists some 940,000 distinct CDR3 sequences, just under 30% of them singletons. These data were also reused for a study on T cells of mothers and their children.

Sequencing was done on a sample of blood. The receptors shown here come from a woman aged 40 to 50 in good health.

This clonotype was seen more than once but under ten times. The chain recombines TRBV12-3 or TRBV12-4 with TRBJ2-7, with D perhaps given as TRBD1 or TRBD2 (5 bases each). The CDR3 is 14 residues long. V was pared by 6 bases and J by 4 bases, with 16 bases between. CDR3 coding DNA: TGTGCCAGCAGCCTGGGGCGGGTCTGGTACGAGCAGTACTTC. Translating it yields CASSLGRVWYEQYF.

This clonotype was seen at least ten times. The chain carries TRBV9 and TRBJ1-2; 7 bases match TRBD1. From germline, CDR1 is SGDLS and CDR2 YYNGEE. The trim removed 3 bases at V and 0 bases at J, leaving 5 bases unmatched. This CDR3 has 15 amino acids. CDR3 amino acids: CASSAGTAANYGYTF. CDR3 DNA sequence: TGTGCCAGCAGCGCCGGGACAGCAGCTAACTATGGCTACACCTTC.

The CDR3 loop is CASTALRADTQYF. The CDR3 DNA reads as TGTGCCAGCACGGCCCTGCGCGCAGATACGCAGTATTTT. The chain carries TRBV12-3 or TRBV12-4 and TRBJ2-3; D is undetermined. The CDR3 totals 13 residues. The V end lost 7 bases, the J end lost 4 bases, and 12 bases lay between the germline ends.

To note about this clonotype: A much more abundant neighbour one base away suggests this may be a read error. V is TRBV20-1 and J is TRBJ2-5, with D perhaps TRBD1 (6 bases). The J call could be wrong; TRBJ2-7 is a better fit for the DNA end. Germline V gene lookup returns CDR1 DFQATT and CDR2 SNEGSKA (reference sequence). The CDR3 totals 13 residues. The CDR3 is CSARATGRFEQYF. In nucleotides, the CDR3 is TGCAGTGCTAGAGCGACAGGCCGGTTCGAGCAGTACTTC.

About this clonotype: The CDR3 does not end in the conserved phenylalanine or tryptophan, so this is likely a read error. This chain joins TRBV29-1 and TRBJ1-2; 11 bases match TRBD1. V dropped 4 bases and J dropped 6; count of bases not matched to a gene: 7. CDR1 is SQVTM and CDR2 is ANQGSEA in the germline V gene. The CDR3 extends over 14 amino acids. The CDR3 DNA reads TGCAGCGTTGCTACTCGGACAGGGGGCGATGGCTACACCTGC. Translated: CSVATRTGGDGYTC.

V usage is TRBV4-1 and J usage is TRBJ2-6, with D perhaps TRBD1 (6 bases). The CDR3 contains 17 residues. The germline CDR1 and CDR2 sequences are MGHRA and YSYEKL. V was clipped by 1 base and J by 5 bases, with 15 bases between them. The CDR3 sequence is CASSQGNQGHWANVLTF. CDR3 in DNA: TGCGCCAGCAGCCAAGGTAATCAGGGGCACTGGGCCAACGTCCTGACTTTC.

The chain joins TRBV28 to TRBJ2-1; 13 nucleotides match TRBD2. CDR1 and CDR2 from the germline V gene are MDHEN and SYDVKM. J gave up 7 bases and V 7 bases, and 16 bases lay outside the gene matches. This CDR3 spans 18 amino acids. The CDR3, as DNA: TGTGCCAGCAACCCGGTCCTTACTAGCGGGAGGGCTTTGAATGAGCAGTTCTTC. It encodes CASNPVLTSGRALNEQFF.

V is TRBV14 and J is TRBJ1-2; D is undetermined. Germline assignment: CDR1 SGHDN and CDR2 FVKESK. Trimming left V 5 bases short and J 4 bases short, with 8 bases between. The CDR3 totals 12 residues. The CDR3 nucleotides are TGTGCCAGCAGCTACGAACCCTATGGCTACACCTTC. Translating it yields CASSYEPYGYTF.

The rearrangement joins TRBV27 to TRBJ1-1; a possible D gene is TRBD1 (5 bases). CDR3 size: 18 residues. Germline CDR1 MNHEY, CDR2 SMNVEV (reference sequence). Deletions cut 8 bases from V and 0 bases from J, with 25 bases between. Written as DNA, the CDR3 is TGTGCCAGCCATAAGGGTGGGGGAGAGTTTCGGGTGAACACTGAAGCTTTCTTT. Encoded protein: CASHKGGGEFRVNTEAFF.